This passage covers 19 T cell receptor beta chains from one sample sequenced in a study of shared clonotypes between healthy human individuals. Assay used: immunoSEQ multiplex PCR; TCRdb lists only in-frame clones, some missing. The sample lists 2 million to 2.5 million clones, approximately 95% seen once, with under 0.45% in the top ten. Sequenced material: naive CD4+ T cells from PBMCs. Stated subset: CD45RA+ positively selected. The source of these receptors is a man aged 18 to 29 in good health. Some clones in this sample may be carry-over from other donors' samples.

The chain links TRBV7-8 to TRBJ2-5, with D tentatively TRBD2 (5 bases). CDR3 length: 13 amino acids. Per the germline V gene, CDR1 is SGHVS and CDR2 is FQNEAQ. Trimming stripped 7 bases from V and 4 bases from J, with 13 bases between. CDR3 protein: CASIGESRETQYF. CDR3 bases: TGTGCCAGCATTGGGGAGTCTCGAGAGACCCAGTACTTC.

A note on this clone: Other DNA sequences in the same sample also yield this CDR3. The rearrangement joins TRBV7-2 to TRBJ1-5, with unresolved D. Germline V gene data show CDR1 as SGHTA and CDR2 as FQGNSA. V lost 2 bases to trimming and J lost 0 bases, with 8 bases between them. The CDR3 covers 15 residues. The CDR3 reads CASSLLGNSNQPQHF. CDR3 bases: TGTGCCAGCAGCTTACTGGGCAATAGCAATCAGCCCCAGCATTTT.

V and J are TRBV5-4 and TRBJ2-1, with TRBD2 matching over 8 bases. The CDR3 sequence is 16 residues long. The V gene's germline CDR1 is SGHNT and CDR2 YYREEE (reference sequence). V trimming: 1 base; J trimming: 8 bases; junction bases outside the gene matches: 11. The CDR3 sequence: CASSLRVSGGVDEQFF. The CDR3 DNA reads TGTGCCAGCAGCTTGAGGGTTTCGGGAGGGGTGGATGAGCAGTTCTTC.

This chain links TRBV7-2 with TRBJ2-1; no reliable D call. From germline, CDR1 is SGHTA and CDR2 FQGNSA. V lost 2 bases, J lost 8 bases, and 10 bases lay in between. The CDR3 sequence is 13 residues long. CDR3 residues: CASSLQDGDEQFF. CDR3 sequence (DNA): TGTGCCAGCAGCTTACAGGATGGCGATGAGCAGTTCTTC.

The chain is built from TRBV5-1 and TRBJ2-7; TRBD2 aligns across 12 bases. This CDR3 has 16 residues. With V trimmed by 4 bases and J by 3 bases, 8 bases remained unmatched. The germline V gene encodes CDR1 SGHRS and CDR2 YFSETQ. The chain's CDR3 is CASSPGLAGDGYEQYF. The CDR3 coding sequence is TGCGCCAGCAGCCCGGGACTAGCGGGCGACGGCTACGAGCAGTACTTC. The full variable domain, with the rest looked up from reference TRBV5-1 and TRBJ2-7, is KAGVTQTPRYLIKTRGQQVTLSCSPISGHRSVSWYQQTPGQGLQFLFEYFSETQRNKGNFPGRFSGRQFSNSRSEMNVSTLELGDSALYLCASSPGLAGDGYEQYFGPGTRLTVT.

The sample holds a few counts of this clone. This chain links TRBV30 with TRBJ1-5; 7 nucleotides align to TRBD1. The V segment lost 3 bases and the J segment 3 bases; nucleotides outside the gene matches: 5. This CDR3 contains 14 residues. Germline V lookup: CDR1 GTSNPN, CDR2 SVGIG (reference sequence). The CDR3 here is CAWSPDRINQPQHF. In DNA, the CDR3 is TGTGCCTGGAGCCCGGACAGGATCAATCAGCCCCAGCATTTT. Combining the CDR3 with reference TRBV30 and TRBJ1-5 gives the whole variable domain SQTIHQWPATLVQPVGSPLSLECTVEGTSNPNLYWYRQAAGRGLQLLFYSVGIGQISSEVPQNLSASRPQDRQFILSSKKLLLSDSGFYLCAWSPDRINQPQHFGDGTRLSIL.

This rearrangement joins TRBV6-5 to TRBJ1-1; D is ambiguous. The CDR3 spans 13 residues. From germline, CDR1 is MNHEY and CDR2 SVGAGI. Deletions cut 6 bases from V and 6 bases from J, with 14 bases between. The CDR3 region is CASSRVGSSEAFF. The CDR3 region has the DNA TGTGCCAGCAGCCGCGTGGGGTCCTCTGAAGCTTTCTTT.

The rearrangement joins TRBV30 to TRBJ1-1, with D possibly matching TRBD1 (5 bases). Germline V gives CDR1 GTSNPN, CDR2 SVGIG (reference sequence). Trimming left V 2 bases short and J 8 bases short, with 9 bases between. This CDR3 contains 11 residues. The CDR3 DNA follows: TGTGCCTGGAGTCTGGCAGGGGAAGCTTTCTTT. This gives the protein CAWSLAGEAFF.

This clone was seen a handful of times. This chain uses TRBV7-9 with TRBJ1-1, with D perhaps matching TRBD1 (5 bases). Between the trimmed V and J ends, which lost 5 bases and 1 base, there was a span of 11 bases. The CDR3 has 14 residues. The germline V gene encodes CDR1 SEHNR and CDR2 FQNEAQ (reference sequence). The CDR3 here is CASSPGRRNTEAFF. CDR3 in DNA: TGTGCCAGCAGCCCGGGACGGAGGAACACTGAAGCTTTCTTT.

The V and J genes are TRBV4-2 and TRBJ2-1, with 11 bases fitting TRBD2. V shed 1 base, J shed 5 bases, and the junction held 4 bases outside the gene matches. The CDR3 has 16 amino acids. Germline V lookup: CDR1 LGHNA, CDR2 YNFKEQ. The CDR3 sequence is CASSQGIAGGDNEQFF. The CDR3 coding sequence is TGTGCCAGCAGCCAAGGTATAGCGGGAGGGGACAATGAGCAGTTCTTC.

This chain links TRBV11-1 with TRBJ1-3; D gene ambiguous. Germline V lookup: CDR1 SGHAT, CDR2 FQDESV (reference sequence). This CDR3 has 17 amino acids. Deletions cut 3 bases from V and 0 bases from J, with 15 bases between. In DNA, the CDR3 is TGTGCCAGCAGCTTCCGAGGCATACCATCCTCTGGAAACACCATATATTTT. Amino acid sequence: CASSFRGIPSSGNTIYF.

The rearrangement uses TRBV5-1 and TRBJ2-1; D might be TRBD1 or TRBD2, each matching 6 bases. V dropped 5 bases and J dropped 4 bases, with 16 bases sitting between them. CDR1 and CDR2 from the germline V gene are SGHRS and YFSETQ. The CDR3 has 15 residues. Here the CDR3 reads CASRLGGLMYNEQFF. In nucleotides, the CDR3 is TGCGCCAGCAGGTTAGGGGGACTGATGTACAATGAGCAGTTCTTC.

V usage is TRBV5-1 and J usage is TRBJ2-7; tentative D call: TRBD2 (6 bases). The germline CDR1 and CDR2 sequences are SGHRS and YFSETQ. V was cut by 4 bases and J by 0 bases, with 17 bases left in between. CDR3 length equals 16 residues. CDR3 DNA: TGCGCCAGCAGCCCGACCCACGGGGGACCCTCCTACGAGCAGTACTTC. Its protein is CASSPTHGGPSYEQYF. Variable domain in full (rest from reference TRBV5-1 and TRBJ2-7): KAGVTQTPRYLIKTRGQQVTLSCSPISGHRSVSWYQQTPGQGLQFLFEYFSETQRNKGNFPGRFSGRQFSNSRSEMNVSTLELGDSALYLCASSPTHGGPSYEQYFGPGTRLTVT.

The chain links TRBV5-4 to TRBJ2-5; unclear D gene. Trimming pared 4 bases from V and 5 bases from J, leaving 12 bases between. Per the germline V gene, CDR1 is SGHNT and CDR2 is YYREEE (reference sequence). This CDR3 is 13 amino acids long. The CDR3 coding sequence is TGTGCCAGCAGCCCAAGGCCCGTGGAGACCCAGTACTTC. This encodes CASSPRPVETQYF.

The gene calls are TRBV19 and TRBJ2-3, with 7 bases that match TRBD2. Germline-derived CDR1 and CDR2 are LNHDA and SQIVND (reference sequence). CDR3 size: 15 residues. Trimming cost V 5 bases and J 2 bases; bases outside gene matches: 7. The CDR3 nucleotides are TGTGCCAGTAGTGCTAGCGGAAGATCCACAGATACGCAGTATTTT. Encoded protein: CASSASGRSTDTQYF.

The DNA of the CDR3 is TGTGCCAGCACCGACAGGGCGCCTGGCTACACCTTC. It is translated as CASTDRAPGYTF. This rearrangement joins TRBV2 to TRBJ1-2, with 7 bases matching TRBD1. V was pared by 7 bases and J by 7 bases, with 6 bases of the junction left unmatched. The CDR3 totals 12 residues. Germline loops: CDR1 SNHLY, CDR2 FYNNEI.

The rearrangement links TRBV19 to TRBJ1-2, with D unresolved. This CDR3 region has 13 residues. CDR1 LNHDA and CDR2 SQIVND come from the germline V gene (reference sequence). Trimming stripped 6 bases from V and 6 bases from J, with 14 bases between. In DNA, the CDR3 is TGTGCCAGTAGCGCCTCATGGAGAAATGGCTACACCTTC. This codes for CASSASWRNGYTF.

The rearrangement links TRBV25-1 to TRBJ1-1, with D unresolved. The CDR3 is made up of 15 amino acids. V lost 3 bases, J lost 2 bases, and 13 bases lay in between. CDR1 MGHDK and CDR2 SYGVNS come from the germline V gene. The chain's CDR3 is CASSDLILPNTEAFF. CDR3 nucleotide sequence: TGTGCCAGCAGTGATCTAATCCTCCCCAACACTGAAGCTTTCTTT.

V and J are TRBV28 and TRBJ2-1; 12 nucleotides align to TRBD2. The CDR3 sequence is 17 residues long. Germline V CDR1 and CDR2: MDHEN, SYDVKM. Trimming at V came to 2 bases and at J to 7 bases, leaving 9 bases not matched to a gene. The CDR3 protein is CASSLRTSGAGKNEQFF. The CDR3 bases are TGTGCCAGCAGTTTAAGGACTAGCGGGGCCGGTAAAAATGAGCAGTTCTTC.